This T cell receptor beta chain was found in a study of T-cell reconstitution after alpha-beta-depleted transplantation in children. In its sample, this clonotype was seen once. Its antigen is not known. The TCRbeta library incorporated unique molecular identifiers. TCRdb processed the PCR reads anew with MiXCR; each CDR3 protein has one entry. The table lists about 900,000 distinct CDR3 sequences, about 29% of them singletons. General study results and limits: Expanded graft clones numbering several hundred reportedly gave rise to alpha-beta T cells about two months after transplant. In some patients, recipient T cells and intrathymic progenitors surviving conditioning explained high day-60 diversity. The authors attributed T-cell counts and diversity one year after transplant mostly to newly produced T cells.

Trimming pared 1 base from V and 5 bases from J, leaving 8 bases between. Germline lookup yields CDR1 LGHNT and CDR2 FRNRAP. The CDR3 has 13 residues. Source: PBMCs, mostly from graft donor cells, taken 360 days after TCRalphabeta/CD19-depleted stem cell transplant. V is TRBV12-5 and J is TRBJ2-5; perhaps TRBD2 as D (6 bases). This TCR came from a boy younger than two who had a stem cell transplant for SCID, so the T cells may come from the graft donor. Written as DNA, the CDR3 is TGTGCTAGTGGTTTGGGACTAGGGGAGACCCAGTACTTC. Its protein product is CASGLGLGETQYF.